This is a list of T cell receptor beta chains from one sample in a study of control samples from healthy donors and cancer patients. The table came from immunoSEQ multiplex PCR; TCRdb's copy has only in-frame clones and leaves some out. The sample lists over 85,000 clones, under 95% occurring once. Sequenced input: blood. The origin of the receptors is a woman under 30 in good health. Each CDR3 is given with its conserved first and last residue. The order of the fields is CDR3 protein, CDR3 DNA, V gene, J gene, D gene. A D gene is named only where the DNA matches it firmly.

CASSLRGASQPQHF,TGTGCCAGCAGTCTAAGGGGCGCGTCTCAGCCCCAGCATTTT,TRBV2,TRBJ1-5,NA
CASSLVPGNYGYTF,TGTGCCAGCAGCTTGGTTCCAGGGAACTATGGCTACACCTTC,TRBV5-6,TRBJ1-2,NA
CASRDRGHLNTEAFF,TGTGCCAGCAGGGACAGGGGACATTTGAACACTGAAGCTTTCTTT,TRBV6-6,TRBJ1-1,TRBD1
CASSIMGTPNQPQHF,TGTGCCAGTAGTATCATGGGGACCCCCAATCAGCCCCAGCATTTT,TRBV19,TRBJ1-5,NA
CASSDPGRYEQYF,TGTGCCAGCAGTGACCCCGGGAGATACGAGCAGTACTTC,TRBV25-1,TRBJ2-7,NA
CSVRGQGNYEQYF,TGCAGCGTCCGAGGACAGGGGAACTACGAGCAGTACTTC,TRBV29-1,TRBJ2-7,TRBD1
CASSFTGRNTEAFF,TGTGCCAGCAGCTTCACCGGCAGAAACACTGAAGCTTTCTTT,TRBV7-2,TRBJ1-1,NA
CASGPNTEAFF,TGTGCCAGCGGACCGAACACTGAAGCTTTCTTT,TRBV9,TRBJ1-1,NA
CASRSTGTNSPLHF,TGTGCCAGCAGGTCGACGGGTACCAATTCACCCCTCCACTTT,TRBV6-5,TRBJ1-6,NA
CASSIQTGHYEQYF,TGTGCCAGTAGTATCCAGACAGGGCACTACGAGCAGTACTTC,TRBV19,TRBJ2-7,TRBD1